The present entry profiles one T cell receptor beta chain with its context. No antigen is known for it. These data come from a study of cytomegalovirus exposure and HLA in healthy donors. Study-wide results and limits: Prior analysis indicated that the majority of TCR beta V segments exhibited productivity approximately 87% or approximately 30% of the time. One variant, a missense change in DCLRE1C, was linked in a later analysis to TCR beta V- and J-gene trimming. CMV serostatus stood as the only immune exposure information on hand.

The CDR3 runs 14 residues. The germline V and J ends were trimmed by 2 bases and 7 bases, with 12 bases remaining between them. Germline assignment: CDR1 KGHSH and CDR2 LQKENI. Though nominally healthy at sampling, donors likely had unrecorded immune exposures. 13 Jbeta primers and 60 Vbeta primers were used for the PCR. Sequenced by immunoSEQ multiplex PCR; TCRdb stores in-frame clones only, minus some. The repertoire includes about 120,000 clones, 50% to 65% of them detected once, and 9% to 10% sits in the top ten. Source material: PBMCs. The source of this sequence is a man aged 35 to 55 in good health and CMV-seropositive. The rearrangement links TRBV18 to TRBJ2-1, with D possibly TRBD2 on 6 matching bases. The CDR3 nucleotides read TGTGCCAGCTCACCAGACACGGGAGAGAATGAGCAGTTCTTC. Its protein product is CASSPDTGENEQFF.